This TCR beta chain was captured in a study of cytomegalovirus exposure and HLA in healthy donors. In the study overall: Genetic ancestry analysis placed over 75% of the 400 or so donors that were genotyped in the Caucasian-associated cluster.

Note on this clone: What it binds is unknown.

The germline V gene has CDR1 SGHAT and CDR2 FQNNGV. The length of the CDR3 is 15 residues. V lost 4 bases to trimming and J lost 8 bases, with 17 bases between them. General study findings and limits: Researchers reported in a later analysis that common viral pathogens appeared linked to several top clusters. According to a later analysis, donors in an Asian-associated ancestry cluster reportedly had fewer N-insertions than the roughly 640-donor mean. The authors later linked a missense DCLRE1C variant to TCR beta V- and J-gene trimming.

Vbeta (60) and Jbeta (13) primers were used in the PCR. Assay used: immunoSEQ multiplex PCR; TCRdb lists only in-frame clones, some missing. The profile shows 200,000 to 300,000 clones, over 80% of them singletons. The sequencing input was PBMCs. The sequence was obtained from a woman aged 35 to 49 in good health and CMV-seropositive. The V and J genes are TRBV11-2 and TRBJ1-4, with D possibly matching TRBD1 (6 bases). DNA for the CDR3: TGTGCCAGCAGCTCCTCGTGGGGGCGACGGGAAAAACTGTTTTTT. It encodes CASSSSWGRREKLFF.